This T cell receptor beta chain was obtained from a study of blood T cell repertoires in COVID-19. As for the study in general: Researchers got acute and convalescent COVID-19 samples from the United States, Italy and Spain. The analysed material was cDNA or gDNA that came from T cells, B-cell-depleted T cells, or PBMCs.

In the study's own analysis: Nucleated cell counts were estimated from reference gene primer amplification. Some clones are missing from TCRdb's copy, which holds only in-frame ones; the method was immunoSEQ multiplex PCR. V, J and clone size derive from that table, while D and trimming were established from the DNA sequence. The sample carries some 100,000 clones, roughly 80% recorded once. Germline-derived CDR1 and CDR2 are LNHNV and YYDKDF (reference sequence). V dropped 0 bases and J dropped 3 bases, with 14 bases sitting between them. The CDR3 has 16 amino acids. Sequenced: peripheral blood. The gene calls are TRBV15 and TRBJ2-5, with D possibly matching TRBD1 (5 bases). The TCR comes from a man older than 75 with active or convalescent COVID-19. The DNA of the CDR3 is TGTGCCACCAGCAGAGATCAGGGTGGTTCTGAAGAGACCCAGTACTTC. Translating gives CATSRDQGGSEETQYF. Drawing the rest from reference TRBV15 and TRBJ2-5, the complete variable domain is DAMVIQNPRYQVTQFGKPVTLSCSQTLNHNVMYWYQQKSSQAPKLLFHYYDKDFNNEADTPDNFQSRRPNTSFCFLDIRSPGLGDTAMYLCATSRDQGGSEETQYFGPGTRLLVL.